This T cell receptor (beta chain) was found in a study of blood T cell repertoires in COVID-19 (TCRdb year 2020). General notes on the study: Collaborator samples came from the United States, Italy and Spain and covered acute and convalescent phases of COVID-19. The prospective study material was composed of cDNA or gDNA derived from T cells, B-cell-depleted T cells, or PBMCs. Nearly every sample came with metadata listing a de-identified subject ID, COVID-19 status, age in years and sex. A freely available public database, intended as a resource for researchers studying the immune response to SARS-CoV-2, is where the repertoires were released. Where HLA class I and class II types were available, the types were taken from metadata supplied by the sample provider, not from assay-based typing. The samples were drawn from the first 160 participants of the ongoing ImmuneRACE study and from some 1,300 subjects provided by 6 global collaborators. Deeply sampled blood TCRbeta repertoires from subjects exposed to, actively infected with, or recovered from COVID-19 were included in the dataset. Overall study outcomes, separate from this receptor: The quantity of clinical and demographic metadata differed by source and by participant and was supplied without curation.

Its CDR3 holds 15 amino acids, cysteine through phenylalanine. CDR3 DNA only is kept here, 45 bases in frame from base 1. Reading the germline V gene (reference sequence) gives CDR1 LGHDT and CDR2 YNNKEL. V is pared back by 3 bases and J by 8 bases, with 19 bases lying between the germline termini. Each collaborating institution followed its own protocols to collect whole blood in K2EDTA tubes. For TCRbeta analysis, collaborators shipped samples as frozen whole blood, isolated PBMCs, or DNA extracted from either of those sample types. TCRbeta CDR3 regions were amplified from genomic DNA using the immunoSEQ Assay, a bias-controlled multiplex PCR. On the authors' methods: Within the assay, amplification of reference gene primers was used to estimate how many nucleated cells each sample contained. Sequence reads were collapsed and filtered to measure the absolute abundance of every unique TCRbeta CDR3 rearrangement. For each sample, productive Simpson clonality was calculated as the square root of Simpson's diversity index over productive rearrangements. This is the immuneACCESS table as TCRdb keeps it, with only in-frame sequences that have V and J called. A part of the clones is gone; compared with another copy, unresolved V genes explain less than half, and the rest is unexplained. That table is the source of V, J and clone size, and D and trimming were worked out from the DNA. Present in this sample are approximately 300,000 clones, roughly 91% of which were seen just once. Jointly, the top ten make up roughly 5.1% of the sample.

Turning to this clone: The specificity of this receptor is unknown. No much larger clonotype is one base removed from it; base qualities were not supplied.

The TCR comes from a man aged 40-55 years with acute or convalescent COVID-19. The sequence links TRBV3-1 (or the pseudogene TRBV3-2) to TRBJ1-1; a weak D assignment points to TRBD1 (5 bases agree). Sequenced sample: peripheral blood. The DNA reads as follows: TGTGCCAGCAGCCATTTATTCAGGGAAATGCAAGAAGCTTTCTTT. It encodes CASSHLFREMQEAFF.